This TCR beta chain was recovered during a study of technical replicates of blood from several donors. Data came from immunoSEQ multiplex PCR; TCRdb stores just in-frame clones and leaves some out. This table holds 55,000 to 75,000 clones, 90% to 95% found once. This CDR3 contains 11 residues. Trimming stripped 6 bases from V and 8 bases from J, with 11 bases between. Germline CDR1 DFQATT, CDR2 SNEGSKA (reference sequence). The sequence derives from a human donor in good health. Some clones in this sample may be carry-over from other donors' samples. Specimen: PBMCs. J is TRBJ2-1 and V is TRBV20-1; D is unclear. CDR3 sequence (DNA): TGCAGTGCAAATCCTACCCATGAGCAGTTCTTC. This translates into CSANPTHEQFF.